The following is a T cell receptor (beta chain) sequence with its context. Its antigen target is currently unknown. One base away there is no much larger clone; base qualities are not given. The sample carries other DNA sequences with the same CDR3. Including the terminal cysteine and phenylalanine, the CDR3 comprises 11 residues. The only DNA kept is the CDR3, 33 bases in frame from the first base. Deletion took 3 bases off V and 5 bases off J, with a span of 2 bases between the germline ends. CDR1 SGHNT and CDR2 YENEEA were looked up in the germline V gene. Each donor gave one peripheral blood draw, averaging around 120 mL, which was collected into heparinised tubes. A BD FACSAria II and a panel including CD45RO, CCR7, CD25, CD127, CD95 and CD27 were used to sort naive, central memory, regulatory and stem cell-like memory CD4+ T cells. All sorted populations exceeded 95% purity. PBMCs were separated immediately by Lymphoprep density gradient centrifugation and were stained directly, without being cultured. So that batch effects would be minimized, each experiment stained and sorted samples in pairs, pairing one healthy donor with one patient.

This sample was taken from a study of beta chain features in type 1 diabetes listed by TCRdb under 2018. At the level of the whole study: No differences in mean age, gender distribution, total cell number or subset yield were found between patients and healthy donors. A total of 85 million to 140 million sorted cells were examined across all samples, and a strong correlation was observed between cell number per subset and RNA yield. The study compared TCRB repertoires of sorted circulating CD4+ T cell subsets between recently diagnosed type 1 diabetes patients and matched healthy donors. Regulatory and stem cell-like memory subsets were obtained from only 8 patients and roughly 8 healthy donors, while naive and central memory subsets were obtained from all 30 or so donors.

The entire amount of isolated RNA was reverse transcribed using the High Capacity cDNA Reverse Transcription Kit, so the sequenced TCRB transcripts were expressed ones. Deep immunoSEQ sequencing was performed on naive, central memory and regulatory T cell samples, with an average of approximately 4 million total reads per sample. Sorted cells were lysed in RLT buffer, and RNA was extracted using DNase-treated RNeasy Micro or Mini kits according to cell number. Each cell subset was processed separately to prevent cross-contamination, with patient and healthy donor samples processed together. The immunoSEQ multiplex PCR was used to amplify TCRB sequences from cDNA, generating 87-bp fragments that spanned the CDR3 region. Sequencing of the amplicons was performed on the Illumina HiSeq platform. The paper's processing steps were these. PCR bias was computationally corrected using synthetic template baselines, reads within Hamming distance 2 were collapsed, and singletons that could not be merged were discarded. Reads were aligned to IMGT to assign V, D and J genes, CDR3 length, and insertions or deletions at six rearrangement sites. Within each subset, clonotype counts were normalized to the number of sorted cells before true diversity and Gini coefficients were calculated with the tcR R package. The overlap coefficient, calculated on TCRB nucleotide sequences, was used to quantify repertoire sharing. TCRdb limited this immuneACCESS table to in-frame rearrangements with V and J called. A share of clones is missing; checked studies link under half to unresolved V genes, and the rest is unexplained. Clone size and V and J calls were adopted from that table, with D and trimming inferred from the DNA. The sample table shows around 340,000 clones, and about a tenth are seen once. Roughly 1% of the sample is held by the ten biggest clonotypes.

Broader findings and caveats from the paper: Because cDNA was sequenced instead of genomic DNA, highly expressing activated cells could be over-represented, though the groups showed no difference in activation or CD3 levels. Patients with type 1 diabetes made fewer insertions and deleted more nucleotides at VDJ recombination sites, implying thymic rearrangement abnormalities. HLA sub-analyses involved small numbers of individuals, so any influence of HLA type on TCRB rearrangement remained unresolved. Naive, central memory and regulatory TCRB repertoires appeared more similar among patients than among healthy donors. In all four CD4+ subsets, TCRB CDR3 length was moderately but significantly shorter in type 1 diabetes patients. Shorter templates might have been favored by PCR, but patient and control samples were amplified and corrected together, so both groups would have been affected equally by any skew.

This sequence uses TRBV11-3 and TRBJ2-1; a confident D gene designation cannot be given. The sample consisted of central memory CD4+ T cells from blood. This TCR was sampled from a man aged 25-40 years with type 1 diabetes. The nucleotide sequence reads TGTGCCAGCAGCTTTGACAATGAGCAGTTCTTC. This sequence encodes CASSFDNEQFF.